This TCR beta chain stems from a study of blood T cells in healthy people across ages. Findings of the study overall: Fewer expanded clones and more diversity marked long-lived versus aged donors.

This clonotype was seen more than once but under ten times. The target antigen is unknown. The second PCR ran about 6 to 11 cycles with a sample-barcoded 5' primer and J-beta primers. The yield of each sample was at least 3 million CDR3-containing paired-end reads. MiXCR was run by TCRdb on the 5' RACE reads, yielding one entry per CDR3 protein. The sample contains about 800,000 distinct CDR3 sequences, about 46% of which appear only once. This CDR3 region has 15 residues. Between the trimmed V and J ends, which lost 7 bases and 1 base, there was a span of 14 bases. The specimen sequenced was blood. The rearrangement links TRBV12-3 or TRBV12-4 to TRBJ2-4; tentatively, D is TRBD1 or TRBD2 (5 bases each). The receptor was isolated from a man aged 80 or over in good health. CDR3 residues: CASTLREGAKNIQYF. CDR3 bases: TGTGCCAGCACCCTCCGAGAGGGGGCCAAAAACATTCAGTACTTC.